The rows below give T cell receptor beta chains drawn from one sample of a study of post-analysis software for immune sequencing data. TCRdb processed the PCR reads anew with MiXCR; each CDR3 protein has one entry. The data show roughly 570,000 distinct CDR3 sequences, with about a third seen just once and about 5.6% held by the top ten. The specimen was blood. These receptor sequences come from a girl aged 2-17 years with multiple sclerosis. Both conserved end residues are part of each CDR3. A D gene is named only where the DNA matches it firmly. Where a row states a size, it is once, few, many or the class of an expanded clone; other rows omit it.

TRBJ2-3 - TRBV6-4 TRBD2 TGTGCCAGCAGTGAACTAGCGGGCACAGATACGCAGTATTTT CASSELAGTDTQYF
TRBJ2-1 - TRBV5-4 - TGTGCCAGCAGCCGACCCGGGACCCTAGCGAGGACTGAGCAGTTCTTC CASSRPGTLARTEQFF
TRBJ1-5 - TRBV2 - TGTGCCAGCAGTGAAGGGGGCAGGGATAGTCAGCCCCAGCATTTT CASSEGGRDSQPQHF
TRBJ2-1 - TRBV29-1 TRBD2 TGCAGCGCCAGGAACCCTAGCGGGGGGTACAATGAGCAGTTCTTC CSARNPSGGYNEQFF
TRBJ1-1 - TRBV6-5 - TGTGCCAGCAGCCGCGGGGCCGGGAACACTGAAGCTTTCTTT CASSRGAGNTEAFF
TRBJ1-4 - TRBV29-1 TRBD1 TGCAGCGTTTCAGGGGGCAGGGGGCTTGTAAAACTGTTTTTT CSVSGGRGLVKLFF
TRBJ2-1 - TRBV5-1 - TGCGCCAGCAGCGAGTACCGGGGTAATGAGCAGTTCTTC CASSEYRGNEQFF
TRBJ1-5 - TRBV10-3 - TGTGCCACCAGTGCGCAGGGTGAAGAGCCCCAGCATTTT CATSAQGEEPQHF
TRBJ2-2 - TRBV20-1 - TGCAGTGCTAGAGTCGCAAAACAAGGGGAGCTGTTTTTT CSARVAKQGELFF
TRBJ2-1 few TRBV28 TRBD2 TGTGCCAGCAGGCGTCCGGGACTAGGGTTCGAGCAGTTCTTC CASRRPGLGFEQFF
TRBJ1-1 many TRBV6-1 - TGTGCCAGCTCAGCGCCCATGAACACTGAAGCTTTCTTT CASSAPMNTEAFF
TRBJ1-1 - TRBV20-1 TRBD1 TGCAGTGGAGAGGGACAGGGTGACACTGAAGCTTTCTTT CSGEGQGDTEAFF
TRBJ1-4 - TRBV20-1 - TGCAGTGCTAGGGGGGGCGCGAATGAAAAACTGTTTTTT CSARGGANEKLFF
TRBJ2-1 - TRBV11-1 - TGTGCCAGCAGCTTAGGGGCAGGGCTAGGCAATGAGCAGTTCTTC CASSLGAGLGNEQFF
TRBJ2-5 few TRBV9 - TGTGCCAGCAGCCAGGGGACTATGGAGACCCAGTACTTC CASSQGTMETQYF
TRBJ2-7 few TRBV7-2 - TGTGCCAGCAGCCCTGTAAGGAGAACAATCTACGAGCAGTACTTC CASSPVRRTIYEQYF
TRBJ2-5 few TRBV7-2 - TGTGCCAGCAGCCCTGGGGGACCTGGGGGGACCCAGTACTTC CASSPGGPGGTQYF
TRBJ2-5 - TRBV5-1 - TGCGCCAGCAGTTGGACAGACCAAGAGACCCAGTACTTC CASSWTDQETQYF
TRBJ2-2 few TRBV4-2 - TGTGCCAGCAGCCAAGTACTAGGGAACACCGGGGAGCTGTTTTTT CASSQVLGNTGELFF
TRBJ1-2 few TRBV20-1 - TGCAGTGCTAGAAAGGCTCCCGGGGTTAACTATGGCTACACCTTC CSARKAPGVNYGYTF
TRBJ2-7 - TRBV3-1 TRBD1 TGTGCCAGCACCCTGACAGGGGGGAACTACGAGCAGTACTTC CASTLTGGNYEQYF
TRBJ2-7 - TRBV25-1 TRBD1 TGTGCCAGCAACTCGGACAGGGGAAGGTACGAGCAGTACTTC CASNSDRGRYEQYF
TRBJ2-7 - TRBV20-1 - TGCAGTGCTAGGGACACGGGACCCTTCTACGAGCAGTACTTC CSARDTGPFYEQYF
TRBJ2-5 once TRBV14 TRBD2 TGTGCCAGCAGCCGACTTCTAGCGGCGGAGGAGACCCAGTACTTC CASSRLLAAEETQYF
TRBJ2-1 - TRBV7-9 TRBD2 TGTGCCAGCAGCTTGACCATGGGGGGGGGGACGTACAATGAGCAGTTCTTC CASSLTMGGGTYNEQFF
TRBJ1-5 - TRBV20-1 TRBD1 TGCAGTGCTCGGGACAGGTTCAATCAGCCCCAGCATTTT CSARDRFNQPQHF
TRBJ2-5 - TRBV7-6 - TGTGCCAGCAGCCATCGGATAGCGGCGGAGACCCAGTACTTC CASSHRIAAETQYF
TRBJ2-5 - TRBV10-3 - TGTGCCATCAGTGAGTCGGCTAAACAAGAGACCCAGTACTTC CAISESAKQETQYF
TRBJ2-1 few TRBV29-1 - TGCGGCGTCCGGGACATGAGCTCCTACAATGAGCAGTTCTTC CGVRDMSSYNEQFF
TRBJ2-7 - TRBV20-1 - TGCAGTGCTAGTGGTGGTCAGGGGGGTGGAGAGCAGTACTTC CSASGGQGGGEQYF
TRBJ2-7 - TRBV6-1 - TGTGCCAGCAGGGGGCTACAGGGCTACGAGCAGTACTTC CASRGLQGYEQYF
TRBJ1-4 few TRBV27 - TGTGCCAGCAGGCAAGACAGAACGAATGAAAAACTGTTTTTT CASRQDRTNEKLFF
TRBJ2-5 few TRBV6-6 TRBD2 TGTGCCAGCAGTTTGATTAGCGGGGGGGAGGCCCAGTACTTC CASSLISGGEAQYF
TRBJ1-1 - TRBV5-6 - TGTGCCAGCAGCCTCCCTGGGTGGGGCACTGAAGCTTTCTTT CASSLPGWGTEAFF
TRBJ2-7 few TRBV3-1 - TGTGCCAGCAGCCAAGGTTATAGCGGCTACGCGCAGTACTTC CASSQGYSGYAQYF
TRBJ1-4 - TRBV20-1 TRBD1 TGCAGTGCTATTCCCCGGACAGGGGCCGAAAAACTGTTTTTT CSAIPRTGAEKLFF
TRBJ1-1 - TRBV20-1 TRBD1 TGCAGTGCCCTACACAAGGACAGGGGCCAGGGAAAGGGGGAGATGGGAGCTTTCTTT CSALHKDRGQGKGEMGAFF
TRBJ1-1 - TRBV12-3/TRBV12-4 - TGTGCCAGCAGTTCCTATTTACCGGGACGGAGGACTGAAGCTTTCTTT CASSSYLPGRRTEAFF
TRBJ2-5 few TRBV3-1 - TGTGCCAGCAGCCAAGAAATTCAGGGGCCGCCGGAAGAGACCCAGTACTTC CASSQEIQGPPEETQYF
TRBJ2-3 - TRBV5-8 - TGTGCCAGCAGCTTGCTTGGTGGTGTTCCGGGCACAGATACGCAGTATTTT CASSLLGGVPGTDTQYF
TRBJ2-6 once TRBV5-1 TRBD1 TGCGCCAGCAGCCCCAGGGGGGACAGGGCAATCGGTGGGGCCAACGTCCTGACTTTC CASSPRGDRAIGGANVLTF
TRBJ2-1 - TRBV5-1 TRBD2 TGCGCCAGCAGCTTGGAAGGGAGGGGCGGGGAGCAGTTCTTC CASSLEGRGGEQFF
TRBJ2-7 few TRBV20-1 TRBD2 TGCAGTGCCCCCCCTAGCGGGGGGATCTACGAGCAGTACTTC CSAPPSGGIYEQYF
TRBJ1-4 - TRBV20-1 TRBD1 TGCAGTGCTAGAGATCGGGACAGCCATAATGAAAAACTGTTTTTT CSARDRDSHNEKLFF
TRBJ1-3 - TRBV7-9 - TGTGCCAGCAGCTTAGATCGGGGAGGACCTGGAAACACCATATATTTT CASSLDRGGPGNTIYF
TRBJ1-5 few TRBV27 TRBD1 TGTGCCAGCAGTCCGTCGCCCCAACAGGGGACTTATCAGCCCCAGCATTTT CASSPSPQQGTYQPQHF
TRBJ2-1 - TRBV29-1 TRBD2 TGCAGCGCGGGAGGGGGATCCTACAATGAGCAGTTCTTC CSAGGGSYNEQFF
TRBJ1-1 - TRBV14 - TGTGCCAGCAGCCAAGATGCTATGGGCTCACACAAAGGTACTGAAGCTTTCTTT CASSQDAMGSHKGTEAFF
TRBJ1-2 - TRBV5-1 - TGCGCCAGCAGCTTCGGAAACGAGGGTGGCTACACCTTC CASSFGNEGGYTF
TRBJ2-3 - TRBV5-1 TRBD1 TGCGCCAGCAGGACAGGGGCGCCCGGCACAGATACGCAGTATTTT CASRTGAPGTDTQYF
TRBJ1-1 few TRBV20-1 - TGCAGGTCCGTCGGCCTGAACACTGAAGCTTTCTTT CRSVGLNTEAFF
TRBJ2-7 few TRBV5-5 - TGTGCCAGCAGCATAACAGGGACACGGCGTGGCTACGAGCAGTACTTC CASSITGTRRGYEQYF
TRBJ1-1 - TRBV5-1 - TGCGCCAGCAGCCCCACTACGACTGGGAACACTGAAGCTTTCTTT CASSPTTTGNTEAFF
TRBJ1-5 - TRBV18 - TGTGCCAGCTCAACGATTCCCGGCAGCAATCAGCCCCAGCATTTT CASSTIPGSNQPQHF
TRBJ2-3 few TRBV5-5 - TGTGCCAGCAGCTTGGCGGGGGTGCCCACAGATACGCAGTATTTT CASSLAGVPTDTQYF
TRBJ1-4 - TRBV5-1 - TGCGCCAGCAGCTTCGTGGGCACTAATGAAAAACTGTTTTTT CASSFVGTNEKLFF
TRBJ2-3 few TRBV4-1 - TGCGCCAGCAGCCAACTCCCGGGGCTTGCAGATACGCAGTATTTT CASSQLPGLADTQYF
TRBJ1-4 - TRBV12-3/TRBV12-4 - TGTGCCAGCAGTATACCGGGATTTGAGAATGAAAAACTGTTTTTT CASSIPGFENEKLFF
TRBJ2-3 few TRBV5-1 - TGCGCCAGCACCAACCCCGGGACTGGGGGGGATACGCAGTATTTT CASTNPGTGGDTQYF